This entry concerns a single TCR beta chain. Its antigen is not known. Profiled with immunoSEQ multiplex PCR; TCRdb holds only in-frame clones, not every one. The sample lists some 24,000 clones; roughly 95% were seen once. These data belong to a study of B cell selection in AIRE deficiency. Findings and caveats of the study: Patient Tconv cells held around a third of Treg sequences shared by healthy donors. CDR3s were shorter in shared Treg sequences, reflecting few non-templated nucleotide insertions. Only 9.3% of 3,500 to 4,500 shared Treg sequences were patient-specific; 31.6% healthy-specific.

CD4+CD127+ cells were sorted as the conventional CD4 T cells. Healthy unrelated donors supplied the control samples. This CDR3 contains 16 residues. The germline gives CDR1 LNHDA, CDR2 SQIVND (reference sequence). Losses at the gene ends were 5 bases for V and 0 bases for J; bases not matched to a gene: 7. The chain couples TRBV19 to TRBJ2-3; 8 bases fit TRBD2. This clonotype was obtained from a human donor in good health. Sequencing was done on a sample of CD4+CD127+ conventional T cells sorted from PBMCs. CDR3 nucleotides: TGTGCCAGTAGTCGAAGCGGGGGCCTTAGCACAGATACGCAGTATTTT. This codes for CASSRSGGLSTDTQYF.